This TCR beta chain originates from a study of identical twins. A note on this clonotype: Its antigen is not known.

Unique molecular identifiers were present on the cDNA, and a universal primer site came from template switching. TCRdb re-called the 5' RACE reads through MiXCR, storing one row per CDR3 protein. The sample lists 1.5 million or so distinct CDR3 sequences, about 32% occurring once. Healthy Caucasians supplied all donations. Trimming removed 3 bases from V and 6 bases from J; junction bases left unmatched: 3. The CDR3 is 13 amino acids. Germline-derived CDR1 and CDR2 are DFQATT and SNEGSKA (reference sequence). Broader study findings: For zero-insertion analyses, partial confounding could come from invariant MAIT and iNKT cells. Monozygotic twins shared more out-of-frame TCR alpha than recombination models predicted.

This receptor was identified in a newborn girl in good health. V gene TRBV20-1 combines with J gene TRBJ1-3; 9 nucleotides align to TRBD1. Input material: cord blood. Here the CDR3 DNA reads TGCAGTGCTAGGACAGGGGGGGAAAACACCATATATTTT. Its translation: CSARTGGENTIYF.